A selection of T cell receptor beta chains follows, all from one sample in a study of T cells in localized non-small cell lung cancer. Some clones are missing from TCRdb's copy, which holds only in-frame ones; the method was immunoSEQ multiplex PCR. The sample records roughly 26,000 clones, under 95% being singletons. The sample here was peripheral blood, taken before any cancer treatment. Receptor source: a female donor older than 55 with stage II squamous cell lung carcinoma. The CDR3 runs from the conserved cysteine through the conserved F or W. The D gene is left open where the match is weak. Expanded clones are given a class, and other clones once, few, many or no size at all.

size,D,J,V,CDR3,DNA
NA,NA,TRBJ2-7,TRBV29-1,CSVARTAEPYEQYF,TGCAGCGTTGCCCGCACAGCCGAACCCTACGAGCAGTACTTC
NA,NA,TRBJ2-3,TRBV5-1,CASSLGQSTDTQYF,TGCGCCAGCAGTCTCGGACAAAGCACAGATACGCAGTATTTT
NA,NA,TRBJ1-1,TRBV7-3,CASSLRDVGLNTEAFF,TGTGCCAGCAGCCTCCGGGACGTTGGGCTGAACACTGAAGCTTTCTTT
NA,NA,TRBJ2-1,TRBV6-5,CASSYYSGNEQFF,TGTGCCAGCAGTTACTACTCCGGAAATGAGCAGTTCTTC
NA,TRBD2,TRBJ2-5,TRBV7-2,CASRPGLRQETQYF,TGTGCCAGCAGACCGGGACTACGACAAGAGACCCAGTACTTC
NA,TRBD1,TRBJ1-1,TRBV19,CASSIDQGATEAFF,TGTGCCAGTAGTATAGATCAGGGGGCCACTGAAGCTTTCTTT
few,NA,TRBJ1-5,TRBV2,CASVRGADNQPQHF,TGTGCCAGCGTAAGAGGGGCGGACAATCAGCCCCAGCATTTT
NA,TRBD2,TRBJ2-2,TRBV4-1,CASSQASGGTGELFF,TGCGCCAGCAGCCAAGCTAGCGGAGGGACCGGGGAGCTGTTTTTT
NA,NA,TRBJ2-2,TRBV6-5,CASSYSPPANTGELFF,TGTGCCAGCAGTTACTCCCCCCCAGCGAACACCGGGGAGCTGTTTTTT
NA,NA,TRBJ2-7,TRBV6-1,CASSEQQPYEQYF,TGTGCCAGCAGTGAACAGCAACCCTACGAGCAGTACTTC
NA,NA,TRBJ2-1,TRBV6-6,CASSLLVTHNEQFF,TGTGCCAGCAGTTTACTAGTTACGCACAATGAGCAGTTCTTC
NA,NA,TRBJ2-5,TRBV29-1,CSVERQFFGSQRETQYF,TGCAGCGTTGAAAGGCAGTTCTTTGGGTCCCAGAGGGAGACCCAGTACTTC
NA,NA,TRBJ2-7,TRBV19,CASSMGITYEQYF,TGTGCCAGTAGTATGGGAATAACCTACGAGCAGTACTTC
few,TRBD1,TRBJ1-4,TRBV28,CASSPGIQGDSEKLFF,TGTGCCAGCAGTCCGGGAATTCAGGGGGACAGTGAAAAACTGTTTTTT
NA,NA,TRBJ2-7,TRBV4-1,CASSQAGRAGYEQYF,TGCGCCAGCAGCCAAGCCGGCCGAGCTGGCTACGAGCAGTACTTC
once,NA,TRBJ2-7,TRBV7-2,CASSLRDYSYEQYF,TGTGCCAGCAGCTTAAGGGATTACTCCTACGAGCAGTACTTC
NA,TRBD1,TRBJ1-1,TRBV7-9,CASSDPGQGNEAFF,TGTGCCAGCAGCGACCCGGGACAGGGGAATGAAGCTTTCTTT
NA,NA,TRBJ1-5,TRBV4-3,CASSQDPGNQPQHF,TGCGCCAGCAGCCAAGATCCGGGGAATCAGCCCCAGCATTTT
once,NA,TRBJ2-1,TRBV7-6,CASSLGVGLGEQFF,TGTGCCAGCAGCTTAGGTGTTGGACTTGGTGAGCAGTTCTTC
NA,NA,TRBJ2-7,TRBV19,CASSLSGLSEQYF,TGTGCCAGTAGTCTCTCCGGACTTTCCGAGCAGTACTTC
NA,NA,TRBJ1-1,TRBV5-1,CASSSSGTLNTEAFF,TGCGCCAGCAGCTCTTCGGGGACACTGAACACTGAAGCTTTCTTT
NA,TRBD2,TRBJ2-7,TRBV7-9,CASSLAVSGGGYEQYF,TGTGCCAGCAGCTTAGCGGTTAGCGGGGGCGGCTACGAGCAGTACTTC
NA,NA,TRBJ1-1,TRBV10-2,CASSSGQKLVHTEAFF,TGCGCCAGCAGCTCCGGACAGAAGCTAGTGCACACTGAAGCTTTCTTT
NA,NA,TRBJ2-3,TRBV6-4,CASSDSTGVGTDTQYF,TGTGCCAGCAGTGACTCGACGGGGGTGGGGACAGATACGCAGTATTTT
NA,NA,TRBJ2-7,TRBV5-4,CASSSRLEGIYEQYF,TGTGCCAGCAGCTCACGACTAGAGGGGATTTACGAGCAGTACTTC
NA,TRBD1,TRBJ1-2,TRBV5-4,CASTQGGRGNYGYTF,TGTGCCAGCACCCAGGGTGGCAGGGGGAACTATGGCTACACCTTC
NA,NA,TRBJ1-2,TRBV12-5,CASGGSGGGYTF,TGTGCTAGTGGGGGTTCCGGTGGAGGCTACACCTTC
NA,TRBD2,TRBJ2-2,TRBV9,CASSVAGRGANTGELFF,TGTGCCAGCAGCGTAGCGGGGCGGGGGGCGAACACCGGGGAGCTGTTTTTT
NA,NA,TRBJ1-3,TRBV5-1,CASSLSTASSGNTIYF,TGCGCCAGCAGTCTTTCGACCGCGAGCTCTGGAAACACCATATATTTT
NA,NA,TRBJ2-7,TRBV5-1,CASSLAEGAFYEQYF,TGCGCCAGCAGCTTGGCCGAGGGAGCTTTCTACGAGCAGTACTTC
NA,NA,TRBJ1-2,TRBV6-5,CASSYSGREGYGYTF,TGTGCCAGCAGTTACTCGGGGCGAGAGGGATATGGCTACACCTTC